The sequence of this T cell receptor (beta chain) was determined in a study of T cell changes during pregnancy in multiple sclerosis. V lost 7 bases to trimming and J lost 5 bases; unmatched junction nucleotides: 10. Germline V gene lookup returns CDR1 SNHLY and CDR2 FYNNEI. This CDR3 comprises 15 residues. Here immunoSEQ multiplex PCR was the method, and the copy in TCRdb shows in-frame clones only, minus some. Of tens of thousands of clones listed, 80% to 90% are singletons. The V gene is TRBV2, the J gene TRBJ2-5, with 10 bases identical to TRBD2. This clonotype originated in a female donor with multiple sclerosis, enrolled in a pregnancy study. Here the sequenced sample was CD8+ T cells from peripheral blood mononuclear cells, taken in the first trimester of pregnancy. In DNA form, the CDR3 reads TGTGCCAGCACCCAGCTAGCGGGAGCTCGGGAGACCCAGTACTTC. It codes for CASTQLAGARETQYF.